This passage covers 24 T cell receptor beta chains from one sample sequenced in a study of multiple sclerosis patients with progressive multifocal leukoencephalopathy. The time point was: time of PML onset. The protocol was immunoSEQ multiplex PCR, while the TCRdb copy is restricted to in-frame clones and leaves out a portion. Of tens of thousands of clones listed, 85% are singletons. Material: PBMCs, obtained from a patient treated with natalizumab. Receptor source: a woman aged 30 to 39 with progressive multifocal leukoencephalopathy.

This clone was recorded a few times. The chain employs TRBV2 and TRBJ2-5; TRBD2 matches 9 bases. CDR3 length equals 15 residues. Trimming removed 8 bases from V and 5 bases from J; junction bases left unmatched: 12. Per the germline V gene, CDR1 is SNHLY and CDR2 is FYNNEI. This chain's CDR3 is CASSPPLAGTETQYF. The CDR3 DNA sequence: TGTGCCAGCTCACCGCCTCTAGCGGGGACGGAGACCCAGTACTTC.

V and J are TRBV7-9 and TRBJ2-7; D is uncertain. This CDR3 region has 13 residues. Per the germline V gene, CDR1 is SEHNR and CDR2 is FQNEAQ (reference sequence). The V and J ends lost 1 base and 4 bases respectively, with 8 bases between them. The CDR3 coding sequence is TGTGCCAGCAGCTTAGGGCCTAATTACGAGCAGTACTTC. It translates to CASSLGPNYEQYF.

The CDR3 here is CASSEGQGSNQPQHF. The CDR3 nucleotides are TGCGCCAGCAGCGAGGGACAGGGCAGCAATCAGCCCCAGCATTTT. This chain connects TRBV5-1 to TRBJ1-5, with 9 bases matching TRBD1. The V segment lost 4 bases and the J segment 1 base; nucleotides outside the gene matches: 3. The CDR3 is 15 amino acids. Germline lookup yields CDR1 SGHRS and CDR2 YFSETQ. The entire variable domain, with the rest obtained from reference TRBV5-1 and TRBJ1-5, is as follows: KAGVTQTPRYLIKTRGQQVTLSCSPISGHRSVSWYQQTPGQGLQFLFEYFSETQRNKGNFPGRFSGRQFSNSRSEMNVSTLELGDSALYLCASSEGQGSNQPQHFGDGTRLSIL.

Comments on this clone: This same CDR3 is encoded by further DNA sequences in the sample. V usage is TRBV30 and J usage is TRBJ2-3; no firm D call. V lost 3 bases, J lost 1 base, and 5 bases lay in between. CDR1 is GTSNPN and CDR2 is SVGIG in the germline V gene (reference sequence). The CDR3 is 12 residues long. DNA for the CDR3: TGTGCCTGGAGCCCCGGCACAGATACGCAGTATTTT. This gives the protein CAWSPGTDTQYF.

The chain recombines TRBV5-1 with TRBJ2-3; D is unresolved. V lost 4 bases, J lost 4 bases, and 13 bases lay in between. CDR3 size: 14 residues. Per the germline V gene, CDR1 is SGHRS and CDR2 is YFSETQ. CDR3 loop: CASSPGRPPDTQYF. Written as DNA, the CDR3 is TGCGCCAGCAGCCCCGGTAGGCCCCCAGATACGCAGTATTTT.

CDR3 protein: CASRHRGNTEAFF. The CDR3 bases are TGTGCCAGCAGACACAGGGGGAACACTGAAGCTTTCTTT. V usage is TRBV7-8 and J usage is TRBJ1-1; TRBD1 agrees at 7 bases. Germline CDR1 reads SGHVS; CDR2 reads FQNEAQ. J lost 1 base, V lost 6 bases, and 2 bases had no gene match. This CDR3 region has 13 residues.

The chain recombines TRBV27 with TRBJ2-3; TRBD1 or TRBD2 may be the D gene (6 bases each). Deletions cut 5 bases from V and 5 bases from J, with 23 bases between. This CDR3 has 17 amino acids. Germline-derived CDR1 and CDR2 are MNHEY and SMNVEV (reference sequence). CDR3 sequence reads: CASSGRGQGYPKDTQYF. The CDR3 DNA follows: TGTGCCAGCAGTGGCCGGGGGCAGGGATACCCCAAAGATACGCAGTATTTT.

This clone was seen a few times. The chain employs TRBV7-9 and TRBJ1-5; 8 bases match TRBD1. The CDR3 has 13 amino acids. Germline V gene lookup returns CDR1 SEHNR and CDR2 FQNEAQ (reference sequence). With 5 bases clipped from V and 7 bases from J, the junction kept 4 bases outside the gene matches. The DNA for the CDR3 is TGTGCCAGCAGCACAGGGGGGCGACAGCCCCAGCATTTT. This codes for CASSTGGRQPQHF. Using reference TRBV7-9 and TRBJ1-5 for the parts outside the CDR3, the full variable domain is DTGVSQNPRHKITKRGQNVTFRCDPISEHNRLYWYRQTLGQGPEFLTYFQNEAQLEKSRLLSDRFSAERPKGSFSTLEIQRTEQGDSAMYLCASSTGGRQPQHFGDGTRLSIL.

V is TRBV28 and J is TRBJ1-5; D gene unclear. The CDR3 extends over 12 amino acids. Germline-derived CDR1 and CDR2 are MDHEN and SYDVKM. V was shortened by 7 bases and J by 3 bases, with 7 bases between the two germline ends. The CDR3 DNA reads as TGTGCCAGCACCCAAGCCAATCAGCCCCAGCATTTT. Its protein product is CASTQANQPQHF.

The DNA for the CDR3 is TGTGCCAGCTCCCTGGGCGGTCAAGAGACCCAGTACTTC. This gives the protein CASSLGGQETQYF. The V call is TRBV7-9, the J call TRBJ2-5; no definite D call. Germline V gene data show CDR1 as SEHNR and CDR2 as FQNEAQ (reference sequence). The CDR3 extends over 13 amino acids. V was pared by 8 bases and J by 2 bases, with 12 bases between. Supplemented by reference TRBV7-9 and TRBJ2-5, the full variable domain reads DTGVSQNPRHKITKRGQNVTFRCDPISEHNRLYWYRQTLGQGPEFLTYFQNEAQLEKSRLLSDRFSAERPKGSFSTLEIQRTEQGDSAMYLCASSLGGQETQYFGPGTRLLVL.

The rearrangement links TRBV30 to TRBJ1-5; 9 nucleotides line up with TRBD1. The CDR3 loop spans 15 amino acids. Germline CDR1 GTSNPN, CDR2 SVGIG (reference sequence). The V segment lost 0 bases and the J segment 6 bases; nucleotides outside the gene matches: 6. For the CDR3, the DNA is TGTGCCTGGAGTGTACTGGGACAGGGACCTCAGCCCCAGCATTTT. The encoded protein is CAWSVLGQGPQPQHF. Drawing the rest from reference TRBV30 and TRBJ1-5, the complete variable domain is SQTIHQWPATLVQPVGSPLSLECTVEGTSNPNLYWYRQAAGRGLQLLFYSVGIGQISSEVPQNLSASRPQDRQFILSSKKLLLSDSGFYLCAWSVLGQGPQPQHFGDGTRLSIL.

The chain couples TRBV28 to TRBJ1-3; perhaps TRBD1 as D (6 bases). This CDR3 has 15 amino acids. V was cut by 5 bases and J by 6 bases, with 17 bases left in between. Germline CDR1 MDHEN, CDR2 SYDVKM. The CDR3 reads CASSLGTGGENTIYF. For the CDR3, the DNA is TGTGCCAGCAGTCTCGGGACCGGGGGCGAAAACACCATATATTTT.

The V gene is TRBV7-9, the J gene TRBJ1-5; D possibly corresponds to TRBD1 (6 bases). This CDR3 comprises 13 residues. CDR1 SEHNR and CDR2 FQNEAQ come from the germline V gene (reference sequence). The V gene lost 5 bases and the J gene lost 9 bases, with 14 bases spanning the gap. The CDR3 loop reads CASSAGGGRPQHF. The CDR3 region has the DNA TGTGCCAGCAGCGCCGGAGGGGGAAGGCCCCAGCATTTT.

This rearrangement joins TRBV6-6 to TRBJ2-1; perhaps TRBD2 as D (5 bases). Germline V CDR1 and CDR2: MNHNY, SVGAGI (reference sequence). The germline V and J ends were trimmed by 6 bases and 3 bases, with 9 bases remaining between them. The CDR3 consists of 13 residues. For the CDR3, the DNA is TGTGCCAGCAGAAACGGGGACTACAATGAGCAGTTCTTC. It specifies CASRNGDYNEQFF.

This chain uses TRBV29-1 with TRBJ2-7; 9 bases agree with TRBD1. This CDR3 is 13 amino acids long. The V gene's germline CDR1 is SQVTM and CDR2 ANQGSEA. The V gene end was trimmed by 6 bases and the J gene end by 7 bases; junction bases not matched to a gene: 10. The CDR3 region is CSVAWTGAGEQYF. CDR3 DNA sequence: TGCAGCGTCGCCTGGACAGGGGCGGGGGAGCAGTACTTC.

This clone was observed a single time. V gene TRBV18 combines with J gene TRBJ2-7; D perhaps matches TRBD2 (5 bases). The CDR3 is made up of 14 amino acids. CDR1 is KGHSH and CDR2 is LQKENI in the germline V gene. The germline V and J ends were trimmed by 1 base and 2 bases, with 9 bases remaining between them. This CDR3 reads CASSPQVGTYEQYF. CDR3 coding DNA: TGTGCCAGCTCACCACAGGTCGGGACCTACGAGCAGTACTTC.

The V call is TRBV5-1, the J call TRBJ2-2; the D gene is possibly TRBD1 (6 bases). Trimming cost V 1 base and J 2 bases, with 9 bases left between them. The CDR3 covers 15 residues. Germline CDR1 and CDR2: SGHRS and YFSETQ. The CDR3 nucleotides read TGCGCCAGCAGCTTGATACAGGGAAACACCGGGGAGCTGTTTTTT. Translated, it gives CASSLIQGNTGELFF.

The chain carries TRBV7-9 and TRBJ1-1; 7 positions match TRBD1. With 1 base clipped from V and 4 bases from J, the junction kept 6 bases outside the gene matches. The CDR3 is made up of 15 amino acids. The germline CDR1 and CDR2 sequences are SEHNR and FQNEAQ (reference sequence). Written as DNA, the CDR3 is TGTGCCAGCAGCTTAGGAACAGGGGTGGGCACTGAAGCTTTCTTT. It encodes CASSLGTGVGTEAFF.

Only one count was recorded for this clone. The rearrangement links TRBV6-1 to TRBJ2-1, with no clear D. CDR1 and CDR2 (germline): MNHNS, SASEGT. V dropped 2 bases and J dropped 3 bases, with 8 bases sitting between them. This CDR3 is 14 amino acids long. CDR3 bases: TGTGCCAGCAGTGAATCAATACTCTACAATGAGCAGTTCTTC. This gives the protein CASSESILYNEQFF.

This CDR3 is CASSEGRAQHTDTQYF. The CDR3 DNA sequence: TGCGCCAGCAGTGAAGGGCGGGCTCAGCACACAGATACGCAGTATTTT. This chain connects TRBV10-2 to TRBJ2-3; a weak D match, TRBD2 (5 bases). Germline-derived CDR1 and CDR2 are WSHSY and SAAADI. The ends were cut back, 3 bases at V and 2 bases at J, with 15 bases in the middle. The CDR3 sequence is 16 residues long.

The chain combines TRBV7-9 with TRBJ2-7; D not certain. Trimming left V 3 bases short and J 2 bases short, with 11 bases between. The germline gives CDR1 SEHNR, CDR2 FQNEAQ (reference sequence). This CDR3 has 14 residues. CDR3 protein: CASSFSAVAYEQYF. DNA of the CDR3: TGTGCCAGCAGCTTTTCGGCCGTGGCCTACGAGCAGTACTTC. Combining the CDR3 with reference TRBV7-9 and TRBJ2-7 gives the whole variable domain DTGVSQNPRHKITKRGQNVTFRCDPISEHNRLYWYRQTLGQGPEFLTYFQNEAQLEKSRLLSDRFSAERPKGSFSTLEIQRTEQGDSAMYLCASSFSAVAYEQYFGPGTRLTVT.

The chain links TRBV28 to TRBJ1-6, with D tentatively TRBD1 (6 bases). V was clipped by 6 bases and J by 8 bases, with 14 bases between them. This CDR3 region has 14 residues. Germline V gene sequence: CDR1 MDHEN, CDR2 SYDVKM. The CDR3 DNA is TGTGCCAGCAGGCAACAGGGAATCTATTCACCCCTCCACTTT. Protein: CASRQQGIYSPLHF.

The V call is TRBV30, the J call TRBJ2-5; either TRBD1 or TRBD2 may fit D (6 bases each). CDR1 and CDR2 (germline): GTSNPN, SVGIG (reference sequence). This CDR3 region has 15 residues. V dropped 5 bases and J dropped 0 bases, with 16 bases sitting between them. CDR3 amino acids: CAWRWGASYQETQYF. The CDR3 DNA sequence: TGTGCCTGGCGCTGGGGGGCCTCATACCAAGAGACCCAGTACTTC. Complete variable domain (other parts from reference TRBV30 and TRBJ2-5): SQTIHQWPATLVQPVGSPLSLECTVEGTSNPNLYWYRQAAGRGLQLLFYSVGIGQISSEVPQNLSASRPQDRQFILSSKKLLLSDSGFYLCAWRWGASYQETQYFGPGTRLLVL.

Here the CDR3 DNA reads TGTGCCAGCAGCTTTCAGGGGTCTGTGAATGAAGCTTTCTTT. Its translation: CASSFQGSVNEAFF. This chain links TRBV11-2 with TRBJ1-1; weak D call: TRBD1 (6 bases). Germline CDR1 and CDR2: SGHAT and FQNNGV. V was shortened by 3 bases and J by 7 bases, with 15 bases between the two germline ends. The CDR3 has 14 residues.